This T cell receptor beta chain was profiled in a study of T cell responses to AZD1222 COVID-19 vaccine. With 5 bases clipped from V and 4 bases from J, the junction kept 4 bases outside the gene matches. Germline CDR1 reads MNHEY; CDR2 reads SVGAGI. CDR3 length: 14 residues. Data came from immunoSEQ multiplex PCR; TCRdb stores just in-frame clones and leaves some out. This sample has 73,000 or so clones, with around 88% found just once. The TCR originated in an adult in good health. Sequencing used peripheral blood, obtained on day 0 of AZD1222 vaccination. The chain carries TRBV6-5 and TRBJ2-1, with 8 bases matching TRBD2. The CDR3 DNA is TGTGCCAGCAGTACGGGACTAGAGTACAATGAGCAGTTCTTC. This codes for CASSTGLEYNEQFF.